Below are 32 T cell receptor beta chains sequenced from a single sample in a study of siplizumab effects on memory and regulatory T cells. Generated by immunoSEQ multiplex PCR, the TCRdb table keeps only in-frame clones and is missing some. The sample includes 100,000 or so clones, about 94% of them seen just once. The sequenced material came from CD4+ T cells sorted from blood. These receptors came from a human donor in good health.

This chain connects TRBV7-8 to TRBJ2-3; possible D gene TRBD2, 5 bases. V was pared by 2 bases and J by 3 bases, with 21 bases between. This CDR3 spans 18 amino acids. Germline V CDR1 and CDR2: SGHVS, FQNEAQ. CDR3 DNA sequence: TGTGCCAGCAGCTTATCTTTGGGCGGGCGTTGGGGTACAGATACGCAGTATTTT. It specifies CASSLSLGGRWGTDTQYF. The full variable domain, in which reference TRBV7-8 and TRBJ2-3 provide the parts outside the CDR3, is GAGVSQSPRYKVAKRGQDVALRCDPISGHVSLFWYQQALGQGPEFLTYFQNEAQLDKSGLPSDRFFAERPEGSVSTLKIQRTQQEDSAVYLCASSLSLGGRWGTDTQYFGPGTRLTVL.

Notes on this clone: This CDR3 is also generated by other DNA sequences in the sample. The chain carries TRBV11-2 and TRBJ2-7; TRBD2 matches at 11 bases. Trimming removed 5 bases from V and 4 bases from J; junction bases left unmatched: 13. This CDR3 comprises 17 residues. Per the germline V gene, CDR1 is SGHAT and CDR2 is FQNNGV. Here the CDR3 DNA reads TGTGCCAGCAGCATCCACTACAGACTAGCGGGAAGGTACGAGCAGTACTTC. It encodes CASSIHYRLAGRYEQYF.

A single count supports this clone. The V call is TRBV28, the J call TRBJ1-5; no definite D call. V gave up 4 bases and J gave up 4 bases, with 11 bases separating them. Germline loops: CDR1 MDHEN, CDR2 SYDVKM. The CDR3 runs to 14 residues. The CDR3 nucleotides are TGTGCCAGCAGTTACGGCGGTGAGAATCAGCCCCAGCATTTT. It codes for CASSYGGENQPQHF.

The chain joins TRBV5-5 to TRBJ2-7; no firm D call. Per the germline V gene, CDR1 is SGHKS and CDR2 is YYEKEE (reference sequence). Trimming took 1 base from V and 3 from J, leaving 14 bases between them. There are 15 residues in the CDR3. CDR3 loop: CASSLWPVFVYEQYF. CDR3 bases: TGTGCCAGCAGCTTGTGGCCGGTTTTCGTCTACGAGCAGTACTTC.

The chain joins TRBV7-2 to TRBJ1-1, with TRBD1 matching 8 bases. Germline values: CDR1 SGHTA, CDR2 FQGNSA. V lost 4 bases, J lost 4 bases, and 5 bases stayed unmatched. This CDR3 has 14 amino acids. CDR3 protein: CASSSTGVVTEAFF. DNA for the CDR3: TGTGCCAGCAGCTCGACAGGGGTGGTCACTGAAGCTTTCTTT.

This chain joins TRBV6-5 and TRBJ2-3, with D possibly matching TRBD2 (6 bases). V lost 4 bases and J 11 bases, leaving 10 bases between the germline ends. The CDR3 runs 11 residues. The V gene's germline CDR1 is MNHEY and CDR2 SVGAGI. The DNA for the CDR3 is TGTGCCAGCAGTTCGGGGAGGATGCAGTATTTT. It yields the protein CASSSGRMQYF.

This chain links TRBV4-1 with TRBJ2-5; D is undetermined. V was cut by 1 base and J by 7 bases, with 19 bases left in between. Germline V gene lookup returns CDR1 MGHRA and CDR2 YSYEKL. The CDR3 is 16 amino acids. CDR3 residues: CASSQGPTTPVGTQYF. CDR3 nucleotides: TGCGCCAGCAGCCAAGGCCCAACGACCCCAGTGGGGACCCAGTACTTC.

The sample holds one count of this clone. The J gene is TRBJ2-7, the V gene TRBV6-6; 9 bases map to TRBD1. CDR3 size: 13 residues. Losses at the gene ends were 4 bases for V and 3 bases for J; bases not matched to a gene: 1. CDR1 MNHNY and CDR2 SVGAGI come from the germline V gene (reference sequence). The CDR3 protein is CASSWDRDYEQYF. For the CDR3, the DNA is TGTGCCAGCAGTTGGGACAGGGACTACGAGCAGTACTTC.

This clone occurred a few times. The same CDR3 can be traced to other DNA sequences in this sample. This chain connects TRBV7-2 to TRBJ1-5; D call uncertain. The CDR3 is 14 residues long. The V and J ends lost 4 bases and 4 bases respectively, with 11 bases between them. Per the germline V gene, CDR1 is SGHTA and CDR2 is FQGNSA. CDR3: CASSSLFGNQPQHF. The CDR3 DNA is TGTGCCAGCAGCTCCCTTTTCGGGAATCAGCCCCAGCATTTT. The entire variable domain, with the rest obtained from reference TRBV7-2 and TRBJ1-5, is as follows: GAGVSQSPSNKVTEKGKDVELRCDPISGHTALYWYRQSLGQGLEFLIYFQGNSAPDKSGLPSDRFSAERTGGSVSTLTIQRTQQEDSAVYLCASSSLFGNQPQHFGDGTRLSIL.

J is TRBJ2-7 and V is TRBV4-1; no clear D. Germline lookup yields CDR1 MGHRA and CDR2 YSYEKL. The V gene lost 0 bases and the J gene lost 6 bases, with 21 bases spanning the gap. The length of the CDR3 is 17 residues. This CDR3 is CASSQEGAVGFRPEQYF. For the CDR3, the DNA is TGCGCCAGCAGCCAAGAAGGCGCTGTAGGTTTCCGTCCCGAGCAGTACTTC.

The V gene is TRBV11-2, the J gene TRBJ1-1; 8 bases map to TRBD1. Germline V lookup: CDR1 SGHAT, CDR2 FQNNGV. V lost 5 bases and J lost 1; bases outside the gene matches: 6. The CDR3 runs to 15 residues. CDR3 protein: CASSAGQATNTEAFF. In DNA form, the CDR3 reads TGTGCCAGCAGCGCGGGACAGGCGACGAACACTGAAGCTTTCTTT.

CDR3 in amino acids: CAWSSRDNQPQHF. The CDR3 nucleotides are TGTGCCTGGAGTTCACGGGACAATCAGCCCCAGCATTTT. The chain joins TRBV30 to TRBJ1-5; D call uncertain. V shed 2 bases and J shed 3 bases, with 8 bases lying between them. Germline-derived CDR1 and CDR2 are GTSNPN and SVGIG (reference sequence). The CDR3 extends over 13 amino acids.

This chain joins TRBV10-3 and TRBJ2-1; D call uncertain. Looked up from germline, CDR1 is ENHRY and CDR2 is SYGVKD. This CDR3 spans 13 amino acids. In DNA form, the CDR3 reads TGTGCATTAGGTATCCAGGATATCGGTGAGCAGTTCTTC. Amino acid sequence: CALGIQDIGEQFF.

This clone has a handful of counts. J is TRBJ2-7 and V is TRBV27, with 11 bases matching TRBD2. Germline V lookup: CDR1 MNHEY, CDR2 SMNVEV (reference sequence). The junction had 12 bases not matched to a gene; V was cut back by 4 bases and J by 7 bases. The CDR3 loop spans 16 amino acids. The CDR3 nucleotides read TGTGCCAGCAGTTCCCTTAGCGGGAGGGCCTCGGGAGAGCAGTACTTC. It encodes CASSSLSGRASGEQYF.

V gene TRBV18 combines with J gene TRBJ2-7, with 13 bases fitting TRBD2. Germline V gene sequence: CDR1 KGHSH, CDR2 LQKENI. J gave up 2 bases and V 4 bases, and 8 bases lay outside the gene matches. The CDR3 totals 17 residues. The CDR3 sequence is CASSLTLAGGPPYEQYF. Written as DNA, the CDR3 is TGTGCCAGCTCACTAACACTAGCGGGAGGGCCTCCCTACGAGCAGTACTTC.

The chain has TRBV5-6 and TRBJ2-3, with a tentative D call TRBD2 (5 bases). This CDR3 region has 17 residues. V gave up 2 bases and J gave up 4 bases, with 20 bases separating them. Per germline, CDR1 SGHDT and CDR2 YYEEEE. The DNA of the CDR3 is TGTGCCAGCAGCTTCTTCCTTGAGGGAATGGGCCCAGATACGCAGTATTTT. It yields the protein CASSFFLEGMGPDTQYF.

A word on this clone: The same CDR3 arises from other DNA sequences in this sample as well. V usage is TRBV5-6 and J usage is TRBJ1-1, with D perhaps matching TRBD1 (5 bases). This CDR3 has 12 residues. Trimming removed 1 base from V and 5 bases from J, with 6 bases in between. Per germline, CDR1 SGHDT and CDR2 YYEEEE. The CDR3 sequence is CASSLRGTEAFF. CDR3 coding DNA: TGTGCCAGCAGCTTGCGGGGGACTGAAGCTTTCTTT.

This clone was detected only once. This sequence joins TRBV7-2 and TRBJ1-2, with 7 nucleotides matching TRBD1. The CDR3 totals 13 residues. V lost 10 bases and J lost 4; bases outside the gene matches: 9. Looked up from germline, CDR1 is SGHTA and CDR2 is FQGNSA. Here the CDR3 reads CATSGQTIYGYTF. As DNA, the CDR3 is TGTGCCACATCGGGACAGACTATCTATGGCTACACCTTC.

This chain uses TRBV25-1 with TRBJ2-5; D unclear. This CDR3 contains 13 residues. Trimming took off 3 bases at V and 3 bases at J, with 8 bases between the two ends. Germline V gene sequence: CDR1 MGHDK, CDR2 SYGVNS. CDR3 sequence reads: CASSEYRKETQYF. The CDR3 region has the DNA TGTGCCAGCAGTGAGTACAGAAAAGAGACCCAGTACTTC.

The V and J genes are TRBV5-1 and TRBJ2-5, with D possibly being TRBD2 (6 bases). The CDR3 loop spans 13 amino acids. V lost 2 bases, J lost 5 bases, and 10 bases lay in between. The germline gives CDR1 SGHRS, CDR2 YFSETQ. CDR3 region: CASSFVGRETQYF. The CDR3 bases are TGCGCCAGCAGCTTCGTGGGGAGGGAGACCCAGTACTTC.

The CDR3 bases are TGTGCCAGTAGTCCGGACACAATCAATCAGCCCCAGCATTTT. Protein product: CASSPDTINQPQHF. This chain links TRBV19 with TRBJ1-5, with D possibly matching TRBD1 (5 bases). The V and J ends lost 5 bases and 3 bases respectively, with 11 bases between them. This CDR3 contains 14 residues. Germline CDR1 LNHDA, CDR2 SQIVND (reference sequence).

The CDR3 is CASSHGLGLTGNEQFF. DNA for the CDR3: TGTGCCAGCAGTCATGGACTCGGGCTAACGGGTAATGAGCAGTTCTTC. V usage is TRBV14 and J usage is TRBJ2-1, with D perhaps matching TRBD2 (5 bases). V dropped 6 bases and J dropped 7 bases, with 22 bases sitting between them. The CDR3 covers 16 residues. Germline V gene data show CDR1 as SGHDN and CDR2 as FVKESK.

This chain joins TRBV5-1 and TRBJ2-1; D is perhaps TRBD1 or TRBD2 (5 bases each). Trimming stripped 3 bases from V and 6 bases from J, with 10 bases between. Germline V gene data show CDR1 as SGHRS and CDR2 as YFSETQ. This CDR3 region has 13 residues. The CDR3 region has the DNA TGCGCCAGCAGCTCATCGGGACGCAATGAGCAGTTCTTC. This encodes CASSSSGRNEQFF.

The rearrangement uses TRBV2 and TRBJ1-1; D unclear. Trimming stripped 2 bases from V and 5 bases from J, with 15 bases between. Germline CDR1 and CDR2: SNHLY and FYNNEI. CDR3 length equals 15 residues. The CDR3 DNA reads TGTGCCAGCAGTGAACGTCGACGGAGTGGGACTGAAGCTTTCTTT. This encodes CASSERRRSGTEAFF.

The V and J genes are TRBV5-5 and TRBJ1-1; D gene ambiguous. CDR3 length equals 13 residues. Germline CDR1 SGHKS, CDR2 YYEKEE (reference sequence). V was shortened by 4 bases and J by 4 bases, with 11 bases between the two germline ends. The chain's CDR3 is CASSQSWSTEAFF. CDR3 DNA: TGTGCCAGCAGCCAGAGTTGGTCCACTGAAGCTTTCTTT.

The genes are TRBV5-1 and TRBJ2-2; D possibly corresponds to TRBD1 (6 bases). Germline V gene data show CDR1 as SGHRS and CDR2 as YFSETQ. The V and J ends lost 4 bases and 2 bases respectively, with 15 bases between them. The CDR3 extends over 16 amino acids. Written as DNA, the CDR3 is TGCGCCAGCAGCCTCCAGGACAGACTAAACACCGGGGAGCTGTTTTTT. The encoded protein is CASSLQDRLNTGELFF.

The CDR3 coding sequence is TGTGCCAGCTCACCCGCCGGGAGGGCCTCTACTGAGCAGTTCTTC. This codes for CASSPAGRASTEQFF. This sequence joins TRBV18 and TRBJ2-1, with 8 bases matching TRBD2. The CDR3 runs to 15 residues. Unmatched junction bases numbered 10, after V lost 3 bases and J lost 9 bases. In germline, CDR1 is KGHSH, CDR2 LQKENI.

This clone appeared once. The V gene is TRBV15, the J gene TRBJ2-6, with D uncertain. The germline CDR1 and CDR2 sequences are LNHNV and YYDKDF (reference sequence). The V and J ends lost 0 bases and 2 bases respectively, with 5 bases between them. This CDR3 has 15 residues. The CDR3 here is CATSRDKAGANVLTF. The DNA of the CDR3 is TGTGCCACCAGCAGAGATAAAGCTGGGGCCAACGTCCTGACTTTC.

V is TRBV15 and J is TRBJ2-5; either TRBD1 or TRBD2 may fit D (6 bases each). V was shortened by 6 bases and J by 4 bases, with 12 bases between the two germline ends. This CDR3 has 13 amino acids. Germline lookup yields CDR1 LNHNV and CDR2 YYDKDF (reference sequence). Here the CDR3 DNA reads TGTGCCACCAGTAGGGGGGAGGCAGAGACCCAGTACTTC. Amino acid sequence: CATSRGEAETQYF.

CDR3 in amino acids: CAWSTSRVTGSVADTQYF. The CDR3 nucleotides read TGTGCCTGGAGTACCTCTCGGGTTACCGGGAGTGTTGCAGATACGCAGTATTTT. The V call is TRBV30, the J call TRBJ2-3; tentatively, D is TRBD2 (6 bases). The CDR3 is 18 residues long. CDR1 and CDR2 from the germline V gene are GTSNPN and SVGIG (reference sequence). V was pared by 2 bases and J by 4 bases, with 25 bases between.

V and J are TRBV7-3 and TRBJ2-3; maybe TRBD1 (5 bases). With 8 bases removed from V and 2 bases from J, the gap between germline ends came to 14 bases. This CDR3 region has 14 residues. The germline V gene encodes CDR1 SGHTA and CDR2 FQGTGA. CDR3 sequence reads: CASSRGRSTDTQYF. The CDR3 DNA follows: TGTGCCAGCTCAAGGGGCAGATCCACAGATACGCAGTATTTT.

This sequence joins TRBV5-6 and TRBJ2-2, with 11 bases matching TRBD2. V shed 1 base, J shed 7 bases, and the junction held 9 bases outside the gene matches. The CDR3 loop spans 17 amino acids. Germline loops: CDR1 SGHDT, CDR2 YYEEEE. CDR3: CASSLTSGSIIIGELFF. The CDR3 coding sequence is TGTGCCAGCAGCTTGACTAGCGGGAGTATTATTATCGGGGAGCTGTTTTTT.